This record covers a single T cell receptor beta chain. Its antigen is unknown. Germline V gives CDR1 MDHEN, CDR2 SYDVKM. The CDR3 runs 15 residues. The V end was cut by 1 base, the J end by 5 bases, with 11 bases between. This entry comes from a study of T cell responses to AZD1222 COVID-19 vaccine. General study results and limits: Two AZD1222 doses significantly raised spike-specific TCR breadth and depth over controls. The donors showed a predominance of white British ancestry and of females, with possible underestimation of clonal diversity. Among those given AZD1222, only five or six were seropositive at baseline.

Data came from immunoSEQ multiplex PCR; TCRdb stores just in-frame clones and leaves some out. The top ten hold roughly 1.4% of the sample, which has 100,000 or so clones, just over 85% seen once. The chain has TRBV28 and TRBJ1-4, with D uncertain. This material consisted of peripheral blood, taken on day 0 of AZD1222 vaccination. The source of this sequence is an adult in good health. The DNA for the CDR3 is TGTGCCAGCAGTTTATCGGCCCAGAAAAATGAAAAACTGTTTTTT. This encodes CASSLSAQKNEKLFF.